What follows describes a single TCR beta chain. Its target is unknown. Mismatch with germline at one junction end may stem from a read error. These data are taken from a study of identical twins. The study, taken as a whole, reports: Whereas memory repertoires showed no such difference, abundant cord blood beta clonotypes carried fewer insertions.

Unique molecular identifiers were in the cDNA, with template-switch universal primer binding. From the 5' RACE reads, TCRdb called clonotypes with MiXCR, one entry per CDR3 protein. The table has approximately 1.8 million distinct CDR3 sequences, around a third seen once. CDR1 and CDR2 from the germline V gene are SNHLY and FYNNEI. The CDR3 extends over 15 amino acids. The genes are TRBV2 and TRBJ2-1; 8 nucleotides align to TRBD2. This receptor was identified in a newborn girl in good health. The specimen sequenced was cord blood. The CDR3 coding sequence is TGTGCCAGCAGTGTTAGCGGGACCTCCTACAATGGGCAGTTCTTC. It specifies CASSVSGTSYNGQFF.